This T cell receptor (beta chain) was found in a study of persistence of HIV-infected CD4 T cells. Looking at the study overall: Blood samples, up to roughly 200 mL, came from multiple time points, except two leukapheresis donors sampled once.

With regard to this clone: Its antigen is currently unknown.

This was the immunoSEQ version 4 assay in survey mode. The assay was immunoSEQ multiplex PCR, and TCRdb's table has in-frame clones only and misses some. The sample has approximately 45,000 clones, roughly 90% seen once. Nonspecific anti-CD3/anti-CD28 bead stimulation represents the broad CD4+ T cell repertoire. Responding CD4+ T cells were sorted by upregulation of both CD40 ligand and CD69. PBMCs were depleted of CD8+ T cells before stimulation. CD8-depleted PBMCs were stimulated roughly 17 hours with anti-CD28/CD49d costimulation, CD40-blocking antibody and enfuvirtide. The V gene end was trimmed by 5 bases and the J gene end by 12 bases; junction bases not matched to a gene: 14. Germline V gene lookup returns CDR1 MNHEY and CDR2 SMNVEV (reference sequence). This CDR3 is built from 14 residues.

The clonotype was recovered from an adult woman with HIV who was CMV-seropositive. The chain joins TRBV27 to TRBJ2-7, with 9 bases matching TRBD1. Sequenced here: CD4+ T cells sorted from PBMCs after approximately 18-hour stimulation, sampled from a patient who received antiretroviral therapy. CDR3 amino acids: CASSPSPGQGRVYF. The CDR3 DNA reads as TGTGCCAGCAGTCCCTCCCCTGGACAGGGGCGGGTGTACTTC.